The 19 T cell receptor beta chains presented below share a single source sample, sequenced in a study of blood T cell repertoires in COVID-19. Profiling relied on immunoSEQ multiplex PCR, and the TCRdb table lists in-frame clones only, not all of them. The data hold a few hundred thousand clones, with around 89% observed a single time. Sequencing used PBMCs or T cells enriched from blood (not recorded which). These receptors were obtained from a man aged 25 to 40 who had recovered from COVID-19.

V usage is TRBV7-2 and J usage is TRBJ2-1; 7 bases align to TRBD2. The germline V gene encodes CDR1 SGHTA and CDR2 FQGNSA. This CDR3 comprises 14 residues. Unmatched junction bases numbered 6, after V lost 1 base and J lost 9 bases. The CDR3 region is CASSLDRGGSEQFF. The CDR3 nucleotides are TGTGCCAGCAGCTTAGACCGGGGAGGGAGTGAGCAGTTCTTC.

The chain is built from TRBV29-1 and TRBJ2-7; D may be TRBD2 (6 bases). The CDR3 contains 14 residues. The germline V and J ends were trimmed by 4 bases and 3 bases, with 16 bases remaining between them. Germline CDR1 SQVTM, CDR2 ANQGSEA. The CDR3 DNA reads TGCAGCGTTGGGTCTGGAGGGAGCAACTACGAGCAGTACTTC. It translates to CSVGSGGSNYEQYF.

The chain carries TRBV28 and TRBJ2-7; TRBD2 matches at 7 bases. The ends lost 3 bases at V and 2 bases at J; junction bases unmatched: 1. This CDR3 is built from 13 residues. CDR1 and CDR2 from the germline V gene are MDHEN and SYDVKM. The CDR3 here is CASSFAGAYEQYF. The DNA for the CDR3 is TGTGCCAGCAGTTTTGCGGGGGCCTACGAGCAGTACTTC.

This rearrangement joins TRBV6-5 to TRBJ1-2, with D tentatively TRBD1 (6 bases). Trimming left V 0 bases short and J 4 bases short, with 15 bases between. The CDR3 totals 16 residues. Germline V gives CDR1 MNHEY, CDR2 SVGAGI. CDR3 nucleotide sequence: TGTGCCAGCAGTTACTCGACTGGGGGGGCATTCTATGGCTACACCTTC. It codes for CASSYSTGGAFYGYTF.

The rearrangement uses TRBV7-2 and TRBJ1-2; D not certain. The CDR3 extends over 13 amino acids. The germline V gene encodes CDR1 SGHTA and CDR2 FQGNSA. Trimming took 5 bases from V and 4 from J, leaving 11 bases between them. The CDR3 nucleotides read TGTGCCAGCAGCCTTACCGGGATCTATGGCTACACCTTC. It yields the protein CASSLTGIYGYTF.

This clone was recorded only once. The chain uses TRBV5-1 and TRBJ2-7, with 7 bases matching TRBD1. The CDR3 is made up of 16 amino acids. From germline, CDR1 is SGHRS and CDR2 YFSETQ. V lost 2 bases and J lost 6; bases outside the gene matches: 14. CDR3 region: CASSLDPGQSLGEQYF. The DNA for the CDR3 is TGCGCCAGCAGCTTAGATCCGGGACAGTCCCTAGGCGAGCAGTACTTC.

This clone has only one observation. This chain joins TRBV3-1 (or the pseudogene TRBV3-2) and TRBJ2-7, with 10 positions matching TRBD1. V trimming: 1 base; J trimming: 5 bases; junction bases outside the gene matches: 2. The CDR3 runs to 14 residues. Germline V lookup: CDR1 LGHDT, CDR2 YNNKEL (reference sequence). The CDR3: CASSQGTGGDEQYF. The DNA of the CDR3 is TGTGCCAGCAGCCAAGGGACAGGGGGAGACGAGCAGTACTTC.

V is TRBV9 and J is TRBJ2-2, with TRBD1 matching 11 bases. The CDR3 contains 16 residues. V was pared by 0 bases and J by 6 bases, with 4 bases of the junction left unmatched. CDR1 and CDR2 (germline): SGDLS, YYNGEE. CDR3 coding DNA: TGTGCCAGCAGCGTAGAGGACAGGGGGCCGGCCGGGGAGCTGTTTTTT. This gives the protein CASSVEDRGPAGELFF.

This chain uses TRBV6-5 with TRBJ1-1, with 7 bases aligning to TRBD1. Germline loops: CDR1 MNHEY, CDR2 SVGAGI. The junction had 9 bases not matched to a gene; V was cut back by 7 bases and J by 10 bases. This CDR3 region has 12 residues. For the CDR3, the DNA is TGTGCCAGCACCCCGAGGGGGCGCGGAGCTTTCTTT. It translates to CASTPRGRGAFF.

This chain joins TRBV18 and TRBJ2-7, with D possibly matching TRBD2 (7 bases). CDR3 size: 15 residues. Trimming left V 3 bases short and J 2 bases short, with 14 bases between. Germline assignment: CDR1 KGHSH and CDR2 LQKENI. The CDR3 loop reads CASSPGAGETYEQYF. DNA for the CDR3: TGTGCCAGCTCACCGGGGGCGGGAGAGACCTACGAGCAGTACTTC.

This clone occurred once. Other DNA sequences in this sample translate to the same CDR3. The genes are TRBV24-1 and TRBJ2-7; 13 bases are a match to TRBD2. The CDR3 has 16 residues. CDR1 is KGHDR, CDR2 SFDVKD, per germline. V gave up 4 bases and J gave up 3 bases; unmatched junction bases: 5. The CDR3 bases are TGTGCCACCAGTGACTCCAGGACTAGCGGGAGCTACGAGCAGTACTTC. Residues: CATSDSRTSGSYEQYF.

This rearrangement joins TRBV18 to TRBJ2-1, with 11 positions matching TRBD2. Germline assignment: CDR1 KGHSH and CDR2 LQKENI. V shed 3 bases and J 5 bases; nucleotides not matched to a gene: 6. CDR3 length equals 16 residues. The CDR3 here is CASSPLAGGVDNEQFF. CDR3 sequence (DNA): TGTGCCAGCTCACCTCTAGCGGGAGGAGTAGACAATGAGCAGTTCTTC. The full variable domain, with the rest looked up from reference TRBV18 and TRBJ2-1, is NAGVMQNPRHLVRRRGQEARLRCSPMKGHSHVYWYRQLPEEGLKFMVYLQKENIIDESGMPKERFSAEFPKEGPSILRIQQVVRGDSAAYFCASSPLAGGVDNEQFFGPGTRLTVL.

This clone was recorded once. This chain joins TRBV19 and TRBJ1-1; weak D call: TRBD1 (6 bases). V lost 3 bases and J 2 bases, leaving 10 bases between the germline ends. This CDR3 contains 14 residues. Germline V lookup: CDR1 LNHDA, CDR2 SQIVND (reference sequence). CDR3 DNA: TGTGCCAGTAGTATCGGGACAATTAACACTGAAGCTTTCTTT. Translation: CASSIGTINTEAFF. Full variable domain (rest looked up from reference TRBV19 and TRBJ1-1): DGGITQSPKYLFRKEGQNVTLSCEQNLNHDAMYWYRQDPGQGLRLIYYSQIVNDFQKGDIAEGYSVSREKKESFPLTVTSAQKNPTAFYLCASSIGTINTEAFFGQGTRLTVV.

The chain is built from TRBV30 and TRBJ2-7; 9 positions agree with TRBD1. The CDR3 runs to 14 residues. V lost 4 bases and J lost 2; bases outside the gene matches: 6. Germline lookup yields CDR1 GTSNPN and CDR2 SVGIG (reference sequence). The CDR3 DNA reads TGTGCCTGGATCGGACAGGGGAACCCCTACGAGCAGTACTTC. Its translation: CAWIGQGNPYEQYF.

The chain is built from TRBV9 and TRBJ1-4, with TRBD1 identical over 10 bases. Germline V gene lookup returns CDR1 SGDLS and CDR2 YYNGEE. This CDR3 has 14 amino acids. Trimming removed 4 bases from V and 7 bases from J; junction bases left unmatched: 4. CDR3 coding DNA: TGTGCCAGCAGCCCGGGACAGGGGAGTGAAAAACTGTTTTTT. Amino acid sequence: CASSPGQGSEKLFF.

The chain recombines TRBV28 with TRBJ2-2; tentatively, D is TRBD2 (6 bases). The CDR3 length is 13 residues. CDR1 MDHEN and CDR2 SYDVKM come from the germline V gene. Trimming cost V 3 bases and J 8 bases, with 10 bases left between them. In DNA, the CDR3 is TGTGCCAGCAGTTTGTCGGGAGATGGGGAGCTGTTTTTT. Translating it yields CASSLSGDGELFF.

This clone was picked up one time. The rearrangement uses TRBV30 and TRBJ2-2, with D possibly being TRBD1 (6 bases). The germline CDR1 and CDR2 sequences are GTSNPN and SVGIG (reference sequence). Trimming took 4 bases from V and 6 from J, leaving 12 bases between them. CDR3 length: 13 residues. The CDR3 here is CAWTLQGPGELFF. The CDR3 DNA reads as TGTGCCTGGACTCTACAGGGCCCCGGGGAGCTGTTTTTT. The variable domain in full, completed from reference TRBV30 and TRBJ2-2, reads SQTIHQWPATLVQPVGSPLSLECTVEGTSNPNLYWYRQAAGRGLQLLFYSVGIGQISSEVPQNLSASRPQDRQFILSSKKLLLSDSGFYLCAWTLQGPGELFFGEGSRLTVL.

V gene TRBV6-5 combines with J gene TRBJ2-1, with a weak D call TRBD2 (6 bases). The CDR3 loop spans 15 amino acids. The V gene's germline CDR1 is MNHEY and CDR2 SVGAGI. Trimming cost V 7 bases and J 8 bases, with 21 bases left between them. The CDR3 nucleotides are TGTGCCAGCACCATATCCGTCGGCGGGATTGATGAGCAGTTCTTC. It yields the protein CASTISVGGIDEQFF.

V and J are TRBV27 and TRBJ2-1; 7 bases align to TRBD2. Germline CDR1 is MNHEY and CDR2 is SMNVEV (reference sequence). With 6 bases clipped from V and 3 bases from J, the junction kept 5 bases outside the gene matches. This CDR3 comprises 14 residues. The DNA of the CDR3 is TGTGCCAGCAGCCCCGGGACTAACTACAATGAGCAGTTCTTC. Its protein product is CASSPGTNYNEQFF.